A single sample is the source of the 26 T cell receptor beta chains below, sequenced in a study of Tregs in tolerant kidney transplant recipients. The repertoire was sequenced with immunoSEQ multiplex PCR; TCRdb's copy has only in-frame clones and lacks some. The table for this sample gives approximately 31,000 clones. This specimen consisted of CD8+ T cells from blood, obtained before the transplant. The receptors originated from a human donor who received a combined kidney and bone marrow transplant.

Note on this clone: The DNA ends 3 residues before the CDR3 does, and the rest of the CDR3 is filled in from the germline J gene. The V and J genes are TRBV7-8 and TRBJ2-2; 8 nucleotides line up with TRBD2. The CDR3 has 17 amino acids. CDR1 and CDR2 from the germline V gene are SGHVS and FQNEAQ. After removal of 5 bases from V and 3 bases from J, the junction contained 11 bases not matched to a gene. Incomplete CDR3 DNA: TGTGCCAGCAGCCCAATCGCGGGGGGAGAGGACACCGGGGAG. Encoded protein: CASSPIAGGEDTGE. The whole CDR3 reads CASSPIAGGEDTGELFF. Full variable domain (rest looked up from reference TRBV7-8 and TRBJ2-2): GAGVSQSPRYKVAKRGQDVALRCDPISGHVSLFWYQQALGQGPEFLTYFQNEAQLDKSGLPSDRFFAERPEGSVSTLKIQRTQQEDSAVYLCASSPIAGGEDTGELFFGEGSRLTVL.

As for this clone: The read comes to an end 3 residues before the CDR3 does, leaving the germline J gene to fill in the end. This sequence joins TRBV9 and TRBJ2-1, with D possibly being TRBD1 (7 bases). Trimming removed 1 base from V and 7 bases from J, with 18 bases in between. Germline V gene sequence: CDR1 SGDLS, CDR2 YYNGEE. The CDR3 has 16 residues. The DNA read from the CDR3 is TGTGCCAGCAGCGTACCCAGGGGGGTCCCTTTAAATGAG. This codes for CASSVPRGVPLNE. The entire CDR3 protein reads CASSVPRGVPLNEQFF.

About this clone itself: The CDR3 end falls 3 residues outside the read, so it is completed with the germline J gene. This rearrangement joins TRBV7-6 to TRBJ1-1; TRBD1 might be the D (5 bases). V shed 6 bases and J shed 6 bases, with 14 bases lying between them. From germline, CDR1 is SGHVS and CDR2 FNYEAQ. The CDR3 is made up of 13 amino acids. CDR3 loop: CASRDLGGAEAFF. The DNA read from the CDR3 is TGTGCCAGCAGGGATCTTGGGGGGGCTGAA.

Concerning this clone itself: Coverage ceases 3 residues before the CDR3 finishes, and the germline J gene fills in the end. The rearrangement joins TRBV6-2 or TRBV6-3 to TRBJ2-7; 8 bases match TRBD2. V shed 5 bases and J 1 base; nucleotides not matched to a gene: 10. Germline V lookup: CDR1 MNHEY, CDR2 SVGEGT. The length of the CDR3 is 16 residues. CDR3 DNA (partial): TGTGCCAGCAGTAGTAAACGACTAGCGCGATCCTACGAG. Protein: CASSSKRLARSYE. The whole CDR3 sequence is CASSSKRLARSYEQYF.

On this clone itself: The read ends 3 residues shy of where the CDR3 ends; the end is completed using the germline J gene. The chain recombines TRBV10-1 with TRBJ2-3; D ambiguous. Trimming stripped 3 bases from V and 4 bases from J, with 8 bases between. Germline CDR1 WNHNN, CDR2 SYGVQD (reference sequence). The CDR3 is 13 residues long. The CDR3 spells CASSDASADTQYF. The part of the CDR3 DNA that was read is TGCGCCAGCAGTGATGCTTCGGCAGATACG.

With respect to this clone: The missing CDR3 end, 3 residues past where the read stops, is filled in from the germline J gene. The chain employs TRBV30 and TRBJ1-1; perhaps TRBD1 as D (5 bases). Germline CDR1 GTSNPN, CDR2 SVGIG (reference sequence). Trimming took 0 bases from V and 0 from J, leaving 5 bases between them. This CDR3 is 13 amino acids long. Partial CDR3 DNA: TGTGCCTGGAGTGTAGGGGTGAACACTGAA. Encoded protein: CAWSVGVNTE. The CDR3 in full is CAWSVGVNTEAFF.

Details on this clone: The read ends 3 residues early relative to the CDR3; the germline J gene fills the gap. The gene calls are TRBV18 and TRBJ2-3; TRBD2 agrees at 8 bases. Losses at the gene ends were 5 bases for V and 2 bases for J; bases not matched to a gene: 6. Per the germline V gene, CDR1 is KGHSH and CDR2 is LQKENI. This CDR3 contains 15 residues. The DNA read from the CDR3 is TGTGCCAGCTCATATAGCGGGGCCCTCACAGATACG. It specifies CASSYSGALTDT. Given in full, the CDR3 is CASSYSGALTDTQYF.

To note about this clone: The CDR3 end falls 3 residues outside the read, so it is completed with the germline J gene. The genes are TRBV30 and TRBJ2-1; D is possibly TRBD2 (6 bases). Germline-derived CDR1 and CDR2 are GTSNPN and SVGIG (reference sequence). Trimming shortened V by 5 bases and J by 4 bases, and 9 bases separated the two germline ends. This CDR3 region has 12 residues. The CDR3 bases that were read are TGTGCCTGGGCGGGGCCTTACAATGAG. This encodes CAWAGPYNE. In full, the CDR3 reads CAWAGPYNEQFF.

Details on this clone: The CDR3 end falls 3 residues outside the read, so it is completed with the germline J gene. The genes are TRBV29-1 and TRBJ2-2; D is ambiguous. The CDR3 extends over 13 amino acids. Trimming stripped 5 bases from V and 2 bases from J, with 9 bases between. Germline lookup yields CDR1 SQVTM and CDR2 ANQGSEA. CDR3 bases read: TGCAGCGTTTACCTAGGCAACACCGGGGAG. This translates into CSVYLGNTGE. The full CDR3 reads CSVYLGNTGELFF.

In regard to this clone: The read halts 3 residues ahead of the CDR3 end, with the missing end drawn from the germline J gene. The genes are TRBV19 and TRBJ2-5, with TRBD2 identical over 7 bases. Per germline, CDR1 LNHDA and CDR2 SQIVND (reference sequence). The ends lost 1 base at V and 0 bases at J; junction bases unmatched: 11. The CDR3 has 18 residues. CDR3 sequence: CASSIGRYQLAYQETQYF. Partial CDR3 DNA: TGTGCCAGTAGTATAGGCAGGTACCAACTAGCGTACCAAGAGACC. The full variable domain, in which reference TRBV19 and TRBJ2-5 provide the parts outside the CDR3, is DGGITQSPKYLFRKEGQNVTLSCEQNLNHDAMYWYRQDPGQGLRLIYYSQIVNDFQKGDIAEGYSVSREKKESFPLTVTSAQKNPTAFYLCASSIGRYQLAYQETQYFGPGTRLLVL.

The DNA read from the CDR3 is TGTGCCAGCAGTGAAGGACTCGGACAGGGGTACGAG. Amino acid sequence: CASSEGLGQGYE. The full CDR3 reads CASSEGLGQGYEQYF. The V gene is TRBV6-1, the J gene TRBJ2-7; 9 bases match TRBD1. The sequence runs out 3 residues before the end of the CDR3; the remainder is reconstructed from the germline J gene. CDR1 and CDR2 from the germline V gene are MNHNS and SASEGT. The J segment lost 4 bases and the V segment lost 1 base, leaving 5 bases of the junction unmatched. The CDR3 length is 15 residues.

In regard to this clone: Coverage ceases 3 residues before the CDR3 finishes, and the germline J gene fills in the end. The rearrangement links TRBV29-1 to TRBJ2-7, with TRBD1 matching 9 bases. The J segment lost 3 bases and the V segment lost 5 bases, leaving 5 bases of the junction unmatched. Germline V gives CDR1 SQVTM, CDR2 ANQGSEA. The CDR3 totals 13 residues. The CDR3 spells CSVFSGQGYEQYF. CDR3 DNA (partial): TGCAGCGTTTTTTCGGGACAGGGCTACGAG.

As to this clone: The CDR3 end lies 3 residues beyond the end of the read and is filled in from the germline J gene. The chain employs TRBV7-8 and TRBJ2-7, with TRBD1 as a possible D gene (6 bases). V was trimmed by 5 bases and J by 4 bases, leaving 12 bases between them. Germline V gene data show CDR1 as SGHVS and CDR2 as FQNEAQ. This CDR3 is built from 13 residues. Partial CDR3 DNA: TGTGCCAGCAGCCCCGACAGGAATTACGAG. Its translation is CASSPDRNYE. The full CDR3 protein is CASSPDRNYEQYF.

Points on this clone: The read ends 3 residues early relative to the CDR3; the germline J gene fills the gap. The gene calls are TRBV20-1 and TRBJ2-7; D unclear. V lost 1 base and J 1 base, leaving 8 bases between the germline ends. Germline V CDR1 and CDR2: DFQATT, SNEGSKA (reference sequence). The CDR3 is 13 residues long. Partial CDR3 DNA: TGCAGTGCTAGAGTGTCCAGATCCTACGAG. Its protein product is CSARVSRSYE. The whole CDR3 sequence reads CSARVSRSYEQYF.

As for this clone: Sequencing ends 3 residues short of the CDR3 end; the germline J gene provides the rest. V is TRBV18 and J is TRBJ2-7, with D perhaps matching TRBD2 (5 bases). Germline lookup yields CDR1 KGHSH and CDR2 LQKENI. The V end was cut by 3 bases, the J end by 3 bases, with 12 bases between. The CDR3 has 14 residues. Here the CDR3 reads CASSPAAAGYEQYF. The covered CDR3 bases are TGTGCCAGCTCACCGGCGGCGGCGGGCTACGAG. The variable domain in full, with the rest retrieved from reference TRBV18 and TRBJ2-7, is NAGVMQNPRHLVRRRGQEARLRCSPMKGHSHVYWYRQLPEEGLKFMVYLQKENIIDESGMPKERFSAEFPKEGPSILRIQQVVRGDSAAYFCASSPAAAGYEQYFGPGTRLTVT.

Incomplete CDR3 DNA: TGTGCCAGCTCACGGGGCGACACTGAA. As protein: CASSRGDTE. The whole CDR3 sequence is CASSRGDTEAFF. This chain uses TRBV18 with TRBJ1-1; a possible D gene is TRBD1 (5 bases). Read sequence stops 3 residues before the CDR3 end, and the germline J gene provides the missing end. V lost 4 bases, J lost 3 bases, and 6 bases lay in between. CDR1 is KGHSH, CDR2 LQKENI, per germline. The CDR3 has 12 residues.

In the case of this clone: The sequenced fragment ends 3 residues before the CDR3 boundary, so the rest is inferred from the germline J gene. V is TRBV30 and J is TRBJ2-7; 9 bases fit TRBD1. The CDR3 consists of 15 residues. The ends lost 0 bases at V and 0 bases at J; junction bases unmatched: 3. Germline V lookup: CDR1 GTSNPN, CDR2 SVGIG (reference sequence). The part of the CDR3 DNA that was read is TGTGCCTGGAGTGTTGGGACAGGGCCCTCCTACGAG. Translation gives CAWSVGTGPSYE. The whole CDR3 is CAWSVGTGPSYEQYF.

Concerning this clone itself: The observed sequence ends 3 residues before the CDR3 terminus, with the missing tail filled in from the germline J gene. J is TRBJ2-1 and V is TRBV7-8, with 7 positions matching TRBD2. This CDR3 is 14 amino acids long. CDR1 and CDR2 (germline): SGHVS, FQNEAQ. V lost 5 bases and J lost 4; bases outside the gene matches: 5. The CDR3 bases that were read are TGTGCCAGCAGCAGAAGCGGGGCGTACAATGAG. It specifies CASSRSGAYNE. The entire CDR3 is CASSRSGAYNEQFF.

Regarding this clone: From the germline J gene comes the end of the CDR3, since the read stops 3 residues before it. This chain links TRBV7-9 with TRBJ1-1; perhaps TRBD1 as D (5 bases). CDR1 and CDR2 from the germline V gene are SEHNR and FQNEAQ (reference sequence). V was pared by 3 bases and J by 1 base, with 12 bases between. This CDR3 has 15 amino acids. The CDR3 is CASSFQVGPNTEAFF. CDR3 DNA (partial): TGTGCCAGCAGCTTCCAGGTGGGGCCGAACACTGAA.

In the case of this clone: From the germline J gene comes the end of the CDR3, since the read stops 3 residues before it. This sequence joins TRBV7-9 and TRBJ1-6, with TRBD1 matching over 8 bases. This CDR3 is 15 amino acids long. V lost 1 base to trimming and J lost 8 bases; unmatched junction nucleotides: 4. In germline, CDR1 is SEHNR, CDR2 FQNEAQ (reference sequence). The CDR3 region is CASSLVQGADSPLHF. The DNA read from the CDR3 is TGTGCCAGCAGCTTAGTTCAGGGGGCAGATTCACCC. The full variable domain, rest sourced from reference TRBV7-9 and TRBJ1-6, is DTGVSQNPRHKITKRGQNVTFRCDPISEHNRLYWYRQTLGQGPEFLTYFQNEAQLEKSRLLSDRFSAERPKGSFSTLEIQRTEQGDSAMYLCASSLVQGADSPLHFGNGTRLTVT.

Comments on this clone: The read comes to an end 3 residues before the CDR3 does, leaving the germline J gene to fill in the end. The V and J genes are TRBV5-3 and TRBJ2-3; a weak D match, TRBD1 (5 bases). TRBV5-3 is identified as an open reading frame with a role that is uncertain. The V end lost 3 bases, the J end lost 2 bases, and 7 bases lay between the germline ends. The length of the CDR3 is 13 residues. The CDR3: CARSSRATDTQYF. CDR3 bases read: TGTGCCAGAAGCTCCAGGGCCACAGATACG.

About this clone itself: The read ends 3 residues early relative to the CDR3; the germline J gene fills the gap. The V and J genes are TRBV28 and TRBJ1-2; D may be TRBD1 (6 bases). The germline V gene encodes CDR1 MDHEN and CDR2 SYDVKM. The CDR3 sequence is 14 residues long. The V end was cut by 4 bases, the J end by 7 bases, with 16 bases between. The part of the CDR3 DNA that was read is TGTGCCAGCAGTTCAGTCGACAGGACTCTTGGC. Protein: CASSSVDRTLG. The entire CDR3 sequence reads CASSSVDRTLGYTF.

Comment on this clone: The observed sequence ends 3 residues before the CDR3 terminus, with the missing tail filled in from the germline J gene. The genes are TRBV19 and TRBJ2-1; the match to TRBD1 covers 9 bases. CDR1 is LNHDA and CDR2 is SQIVND in the germline V gene (reference sequence). J gave up 8 bases and V 3 bases, and 8 bases lay outside the gene matches. The CDR3 is 15 residues long. The covered CDR3 bases are TGTGCCAGTAGTATTGGGGACAGGGTTGGTGATGAG. This codes for CASSIGDRVGDE. The whole CDR3 is CASSIGDRVGDEQFF.

Turning to this clone: The missing CDR3 end, 3 residues past where the read stops, is filled in from the germline J gene. The chain joins TRBV7-9 to TRBJ2-1; 11 bases match TRBD2. Losses at the gene ends were 10 bases for V and 7 bases for J; bases not matched to a gene: 12. The CDR3 consists of 15 residues. The germline V gene has CDR1 SEHNR and CDR2 FQNEAQ (reference sequence). CDR3 region: CAILLPGTSGNEQFF. The CDR3 DNA, read in part, is TGTGCCATCTTACTACCCGGGACTAGCGGAAATGAG.

About this clone itself: The CDR3 end falls 3 residues outside the read, so it is completed with the germline J gene. V usage is TRBV19 and J usage is TRBJ2-1; 9 bases are a match to TRBD2. Germline V gene lookup returns CDR1 LNHDA and CDR2 SQIVND (reference sequence). The CDR3 loop spans 18 amino acids. The V gene end was trimmed by 3 bases and the J gene end by 1 base; junction bases not matched to a gene: 10. CDR3 loop: CASSIYVAGAPSYNEQFF. The DNA read from the CDR3 is TGTGCCAGTAGTATTTATGTAGCGGGGGCGCCGTCCTACAATGAG.

Note on this clone: The CDR3 is cut off 3 residues early in the read; its end comes from the germline J gene. The genes are TRBV7-9 and TRBJ2-2, with D possibly TRBD2 on 5 matching bases. The CDR3 loop spans 15 amino acids. V was cut by 5 bases and J by 4 bases, with 14 bases left in between. The germline V gene encodes CDR1 SEHNR and CDR2 FQNEAQ (reference sequence). The CDR3 DNA, read in part, is TGTGCCAGCAGCCCAGGATGGCGGGCCACCGGGGAG. Protein: CASSPGWRATGE. The complete CDR3 reads CASSPGWRATGELFF.